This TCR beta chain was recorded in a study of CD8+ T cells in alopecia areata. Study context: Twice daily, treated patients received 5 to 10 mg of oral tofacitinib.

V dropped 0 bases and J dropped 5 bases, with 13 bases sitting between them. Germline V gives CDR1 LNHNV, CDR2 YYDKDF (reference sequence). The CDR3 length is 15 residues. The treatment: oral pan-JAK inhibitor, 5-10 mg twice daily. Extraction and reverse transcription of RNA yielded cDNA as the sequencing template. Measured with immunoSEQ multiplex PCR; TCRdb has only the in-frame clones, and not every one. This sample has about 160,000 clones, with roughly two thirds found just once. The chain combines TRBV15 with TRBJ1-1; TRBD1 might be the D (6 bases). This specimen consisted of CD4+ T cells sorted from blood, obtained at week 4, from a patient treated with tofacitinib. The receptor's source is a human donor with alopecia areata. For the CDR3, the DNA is TGTGCCACCAGCAGAGAAGGGGGGCAGTTAACTGAAGCTTTCTTT. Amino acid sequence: CATSREGGQLTEAFF.